Following are 27 T cell receptor beta chains from one sample sequenced in a study of blood T cell repertoires in COVID-19. Profiled with immunoSEQ multiplex PCR; TCRdb holds only in-frame clones, not every one. This table holds around 500,000 clones, 75% to 90% found once. The sample consisted of PBMCs or T cells enriched from blood (not recorded which). Receptor source: a woman aged 60-70 years who had recovered from COVID-19.

The chain has TRBV6-5 and TRBJ1-5, with a tentative D call TRBD1 (6 bases). The V end lost 6 bases, the J end lost 4 bases, and 13 bases lay between the germline ends. CDR1 is MNHEY and CDR2 is SVGAGI in the germline V gene. This CDR3 contains 14 residues. The CDR3 DNA is TGTGCCAGCAGGGGGGGGGCCCAAAATCAGCCCCAGCATTTT. Amino acid sequence: CASRGGAQNQPQHF.

The genes are TRBV2 and TRBJ1-3, with D hard to call. CDR3 length: 17 residues. V was cut by 1 base and J by 0 bases, with 13 bases left in between. Germline V lookup: CDR1 SNHLY, CDR2 FYNNEI. CDR3 protein: CASSEVTYASSGNTIYF. CDR3 sequence (DNA): TGTGCCAGCAGTGAAGTCACTTATGCGAGCTCTGGAAACACCATATATTTT.

J is TRBJ2-5 and V is TRBV5-1; 11 nucleotides align to TRBD2. This CDR3 is 14 amino acids long. The germline V gene has CDR1 SGHRS and CDR2 YFSETQ. V lost 7 bases to trimming and J lost 1 base; unmatched junction nucleotides: 3. CDR3 DNA: TGCGCCAGCGTTGGGACTAGCGGCCAAGAGACCCAGTACTTC. Amino acids: CASVGTSGQETQYF.

V usage is TRBV5-5 and J usage is TRBJ2-6; tentative D call: TRBD2 (5 bases). Germline values: CDR1 SGHKS, CDR2 YYEKEE (reference sequence). V lost 2 bases to trimming and J lost 2 bases, with 8 bases between them. The CDR3 contains 15 residues. The CDR3 coding sequence is TGTGCCAGCAGCTTCATGAGGGCTGGGGCCAACGTCCTGACTTTC. This sequence encodes CASSFMRAGANVLTF.

In regard to this clone: In the same sample, other DNA sequences code for this CDR3. V and J are TRBV3-1 (or the pseudogene TRBV3-2) and TRBJ2-5; 7 bases line up with TRBD2. Trimming cost V 4 bases and J 5 bases; bases outside gene matches: 1. This CDR3 comprises 12 residues. CDR1 LGHDT and CDR2 YNNKEL come from the germline V gene (reference sequence). The chain's CDR3 is CASSRGGETQYF. The CDR3 region has the DNA TGTGCCAGCAGCCGGGGGGGGGAGACCCAGTACTTC.

The rearrangement uses TRBV5-3 and TRBJ2-3, with 10 bases that match TRBD2. TRBV5-3 is flagged as an ORF with uncertain function. V gave up 1 base and J gave up 6 bases; unmatched junction bases: 5. The CDR3 contains 15 residues. The CDR3 bases are TGTGCCAGAAGCTTGAGCGGGGGGGCTTTGGATACGCAGTATTTT. Its translation is CARSLSGGALDTQYF.

The V call is TRBV19, the J call TRBJ2-3; 8 nucleotides line up with TRBD2. The trim removed 3 bases at V and 4 bases at J, leaving 6 bases unmatched. The germline gives CDR1 LNHDA, CDR2 SQIVND (reference sequence). This CDR3 has 15 amino acids. The DNA of the CDR3 is TGTGCCAGTAGTATTCCGGCGGGGGGAGCAGATACGCAGTATTTT. Translated, it gives CASSIPAGGADTQYF.

The chain links TRBV5-1 to TRBJ2-5; D is unclear. The germline gives CDR1 SGHRS, CDR2 YFSETQ. The V and J ends lost 0 bases and 2 bases respectively, with 5 bases between them. The length of the CDR3 is 13 residues. CDR3 sequence reads: CASSLVLQETQYF. CDR3 bases: TGCGCCAGCAGCTTGGTGCTACAAGAGACCCAGTACTTC.

This clone was observed a handful of times. The chain recombines TRBV5-1 with TRBJ1-2, with D unclear. V was pared by 5 bases and J by 4 bases, with 12 bases between. Germline CDR1 reads SGHRS; CDR2 reads YFSETQ. This CDR3 comprises 13 residues. The CDR3 is CASRTPGIYGYTF. The CDR3 nucleotides are TGCGCCAGCAGGACCCCGGGTATCTATGGCTACACCTTC. Full variable domain (missing parts from reference TRBV5-1 and TRBJ1-2): KAGVTQTPRYLIKTRGQQVTLSCSPISGHRSVSWYQQTPGQGLQFLFEYFSETQRNKGNFPGRFSGRQFSNSRSEMNVSTLELGDSALYLCASRTPGIYGYTFGSGTRLTVV.

The gene calls are TRBV5-4 and TRBJ2-4; TRBD2 matches 9 bases. The CDR3 consists of 18 residues. The V segment lost 2 bases and the J segment 0 bases; nucleotides outside the gene matches: 9. In germline, CDR1 is SGHNT, CDR2 YYREEE (reference sequence). This chain's CDR3 is CASSFFPAGGLAKNIQYF. The CDR3 coding sequence is TGTGCCAGCAGCTTTTTTCCAGCGGGGGGACTAGCCAAAAACATTCAGTACTTC.

V and J are TRBV30 and TRBJ1-2; D is unclear. V lost 6 bases to trimming and J lost 2 bases, with 13 bases between them. The CDR3 runs 13 residues. CDR1 and CDR2 from the germline V gene are GTSNPN and SVGIG (reference sequence). Here the CDR3 DNA reads TGTGCCTGCAGTCATACTACAAACTATGGCTACACCTTC. This translates into CACSHTTNYGYTF.

The chain has TRBV10-3 and TRBJ1-1; D remains ambiguous. V lost 11 bases to trimming and J lost 2 bases, with 12 bases between them. Looked up from germline, CDR1 is ENHRY and CDR2 is SYGVKD. The CDR3 loop spans 12 amino acids. The CDR3 sequence: CASRLANTEAFF. In DNA form, the CDR3 reads TGTGCCTCCCGCCTGGCCAACACTGAAGCTTTCTTT.

For the CDR3, the DNA is TGTGCCAGCAGTCCTCCCCAGGGGAGGAACACTGAAGCTTTCTTT. It encodes CASSPPQGRNTEAFF. The chain has TRBV5-4 and TRBJ1-1; D is perhaps TRBD1 (6 bases). The V end lost 5 bases, the J end lost 1 base, and 15 bases lay between the germline ends. This CDR3 has 15 residues. Per germline, CDR1 SGHNT and CDR2 YYREEE (reference sequence).

This sequence joins TRBV2 and TRBJ2-7; the match to TRBD1 covers 7 bases. CDR1 and CDR2 from the germline V gene are SNHLY and FYNNEI. The trim removed 6 bases at V and 3 bases at J, leaving 5 bases unmatched. The CDR3 is 13 residues long. The CDR3 coding sequence is TGTGCCAGCAGGAAGACAGGGTTCTACGAGCAGTACTTC. Protein: CASRKTGFYEQYF.

V gene TRBV10-3 combines with J gene TRBJ2-3; D not resolved. Trimming stripped 3 bases from V and 0 bases from J, with 4 bases between. CDR3 length equals 13 residues. CDR1 is ENHRY, CDR2 SYGVKD, per germline. The chain's CDR3 is CAISEASTDTQYF. The DNA of the CDR3 is TGTGCCATCAGTGAAGCTAGCACAGATACGCAGTATTTT.

The chain joins TRBV29-1 to TRBJ2-1; tentative D call: TRBD2 (7 bases). Trimming left V 3 bases short and J 5 bases short, with 11 bases between. Germline V gene sequence: CDR1 SQVTM, CDR2 ANQGSEA. The length of the CDR3 is 13 residues. CDR3: CSVDGGRHNEQFF. CDR3 DNA: TGCAGCGTTGACGGGGGGCGCCACAATGAGCAGTTCTTC.

V gene TRBV6-5 combines with J gene TRBJ1-2; 10 nucleotides align to TRBD1. The germline gives CDR1 MNHEY, CDR2 SVGAGI. V was clipped by 7 bases and J by 4 bases; unmatched bases: 9. The length of the CDR3 is 15 residues. Here the CDR3 reads CASTPTGGGPYGYTF. CDR3 nucleotide sequence: TGTGCCAGCACCCCGACAGGGGGCGGGCCCTATGGCTACACCTTC.

J is TRBJ1-3 and V is TRBV4-1, with 7 bases lining up with TRBD1. V dropped 1 base and J dropped 2; count of bases not matched to a gene: 2. In germline, CDR1 is MGHRA, CDR2 YSYEKL. The CDR3 length is 15 residues. CDR3 residues: CASSQVGGPGNTIYF. DNA for the CDR3: TGCGCCAGCAGCCAAGTAGGGGGCCCTGGAAACACCATATATTTT.

The V call is TRBV11-2, the J call TRBJ2-3, with 9 bases lining up with TRBD2. In germline, CDR1 is SGHAT, CDR2 FQNNGV. CDR3 length: 15 amino acids. With V trimmed by 5 bases and J by 3 bases, 6 bases remained unmatched. The chain's CDR3 is CASSLRGGETDTQYF. The CDR3 DNA sequence: TGTGCCAGCAGCCTGCGGGGGGGAGAGACAGATACGCAGTATTTT.

The DNA of the CDR3 is TGCGCCAGCAGCCAGGGACAGGGCGGGCCAGATACGCAGTATTTT. It translates to CASSQGQGGPDTQYF. V gene TRBV4-1 combines with J gene TRBJ2-3; the match to TRBD1 covers 9 bases. CDR3 size: 15 residues. V trimming: 3 bases; J trimming: 4 bases; junction bases outside the gene matches: 5. CDR1 is MGHRA, CDR2 YSYEKL, per germline.

In regard to this clone: Possible read error: a much larger clone is one base away. The same CDR3 arises from other DNA sequences in this sample as well. The gene calls are TRBV7-8 and TRBJ1-1, with 9 bases lining up with TRBD1. The CDR3 is 14 amino acids. Germline V CDR1 and CDR2: SGHVS, FQNEAQ. V dropped 5 bases and J dropped 1; count of bases not matched to a gene: 2. CDR3 loop: CASSPDRGNTEAFF. CDR3 nucleotides: TGTGCCAGCAGCCCGGACAGGGGGAACACTGAAGCTTTCTTT.

This clone came up a few times. The chain has TRBV2 and TRBJ2-2; 7 bases fit TRBD1. J lost 6 bases, V lost 6 bases, and 7 bases had no gene match. The CDR3 is 14 residues long. Germline values: CDR1 SNHLY, CDR2 FYNNEI. In DNA, the CDR3 is TGTGCCAGCAGGGAGTACAGGGGAGCCGGGGAGCTGTTTTTT. Its protein product is CASREYRGAGELFF.

The rearrangement uses TRBV30 and TRBJ2-1, with 10 nucleotides matching TRBD2. The CDR3 has 13 amino acids. The V and J ends lost 2 bases and 8 bases, in that order; junction bases with no gene match: 3. From germline, CDR1 is GTSNPN and CDR2 SVGIG (reference sequence). As DNA, the CDR3 is TGTGCCTGGAGTTTCGGGACTAGCGATGAGCAGTTCTTC. It encodes CAWSFGTSDEQFF.

In DNA form, the CDR3 reads TGCGCCACCTCTACAGGGGACATACCCTACGAGCAGTACTTC. Translated, it gives CATSTGDIPYEQYF. V and J are TRBV10-1 and TRBJ2-7; 7 nucleotides line up with TRBD1. V was pared by 10 bases and J by 2 bases, with 11 bases of the junction left unmatched. CDR3 length: 14 amino acids. CDR1 WNHNN and CDR2 SYGVQD come from the germline V gene (reference sequence).

The V call is TRBV10-3, the J call TRBJ1-2; 9 bases align to TRBD1. The CDR3 has 14 residues. The trim removed 8 bases at V and 2 bases at J, leaving 6 bases unmatched. Germline-derived CDR1 and CDR2 are ENHRY and SYGVKD. The CDR3 is CAIQEGQGNYGYTF. The DNA for the CDR3 is TGTGCCATCCAGGAGGGACAGGGAAACTATGGCTACACCTTC.

The chain joins TRBV3-1 (or the pseudogene TRBV3-2) to TRBJ1-2, with 7 bases that match TRBD1. Germline CDR1 is LGHDT and CDR2 is YNNKEL (reference sequence). This CDR3 comprises 14 residues. The ends lost 0 bases at V and 9 bases at J; junction bases unmatched: 7. CDR3 nucleotides: TGTGCCAGCAGCCAAGATACTAAGGGGGCACGCTACACCTTC. It encodes CASSQDTKGARYTF.

J is TRBJ2-2 and V is TRBV5-4; TRBD2 matches 12 bases. The CDR3 has 16 amino acids. The V and J ends lost 4 bases and 3 bases, in that order; junction bases with no gene match: 4. The germline CDR1 and CDR2 sequences are SGHNT and YYREEE (reference sequence). CDR3 residues: CASSPSGGADTGELFF. In DNA form, the CDR3 reads TGTGCCAGCAGCCCTAGCGGGGGGGCCGACACCGGGGAGCTGTTTTTT.